This T cell receptor beta chain originates from a study of blood T cell repertoires in COVID-19. The trim removed 4 bases at V and 3 bases at J, leaving 7 bases unmatched. The germline gives CDR1 SGHRS, CDR2 YFSETQ. This CDR3 spans 15 amino acids. Membership in each cohort depended on participant-reported clinical history. Donors in Cohort 3 who had recovered were those with two negative PCRs, healthcare professional clearance, or resolution of their symptoms. As originally analysed: Reference gene primer amplification yielded estimated nucleated cell counts. Sequenced by immunoSEQ multiplex PCR; TCRdb stores in-frame clones only, minus some. The V and J calls and the clone size are those of that table, but D and trimming were determined from the DNA. The sample yields 200,000 to 250,000 clones, around nine tenths seen once.

Sequenced material: PBMCs or T cells enriched from blood (not recorded which). The receptor was derived from a woman younger than 30 who had recovered from COVID-19. J is TRBJ1-1 and V is TRBV5-1; the match to TRBD1 covers 9 bases. The CDR3 reads CASSPDWTGDTEAFF. CDR3 DNA sequence: TGCGCCAGCAGCCCTGACTGGACAGGGGACACTGAAGCTTTCTTT.